Sequencing of this TCR beta chain was carried out in a study of blood T cell repertoires in COVID-19. Study context: Samples came from the United States, Italy and Spain, spanning acute and convalescent COVID-19.

V was pared by 4 bases and J by 3 bases, with 9 bases between. Germline values: CDR1 LGHDT, CDR2 YNNKEL (reference sequence). The CDR3 is 13 residues long. Methods used by the authors: Researchers report that nucleated cell counts were estimated from reference gene primer amplification. Measured with immunoSEQ multiplex PCR; TCRdb has only the in-frame clones, and not every one. Clone size and the V and J calls come from that table; the DNA yielded D and trimming. This table has 350,000 to 500,000 clones, roughly 88% appearing once. Sequenced sample: PBMCs or T cells enriched from blood (not recorded which). The chain is built from TRBV3-1 (or the pseudogene TRBV3-2) and TRBJ1-2, with D unresolved. The receptor was isolated from a woman younger than 35 who had been exposed to COVID-19. CDR3 protein: CASSPVTYYGYTF. CDR3 DNA sequence: TGTGCCAGCAGCCCAGTGACATACTATGGCTACACCTTC.